The clone carrying this T cell receptor (beta chain) was counted only a few times. Its specificity is not known. This sample is part of a study of response to subunit inactivated influenza vaccine. The germline gives CDR1 SGHTS, CDR2 YDEGEE. This CDR3 comprises 14 residues. The ends lost 4 bases at V and 1 base at J; junction bases unmatched: 3. Study conclusions and caveats: The authors suggested that every seasonal influenza vaccination recruits few new T cells.

TCRdb used MiXCR to reprocess the RT-PCR reads, holding one entry per CDR3 protein. The repertoire has a few hundred thousand distinct CDR3 sequences, about 20% of them found once; the top ten carry around 10%. The TCR was taken from a man aged 50 to 69 who received an inactivated influenza vaccine. The material sequenced was PBMCs from blood, taken approximately 20 months after vaccination. The chain links TRBV5-8 to TRBJ2-7, with 9 bases matching TRBD1. The CDR3 region is CASSRTGASYEQYF. In nucleotides, the CDR3 is TGTGCCAGCAGCCGGACAGGGGCGTCCTACGAGCAGTACTTC. Variable domain in full (rest from reference TRBV5-8 and TRBJ2-7): EAGVTQSPTHLIKTRGQQATLRCSPISGHTSVYWYQQALGLGLQFLLWYDEGEERNRGNFPPRFSGRQFPNYSSELNVNALELEDSALYLCASSRTGASYEQYFGPGTRLTVT.